The TCR beta chain described here comes from a study of OX40 agonist ivuxolimab in advanced cancers. About the research overall: Ivuxolimab, an antibody acting as an agonist of OX40 (CD134), was used to treat patients. Enrollees could have had prior anti-PD-1, anti-PD-L1 or anti-CTLA-4 therapy, which more than 30% had received. Study-level points and caveats: CD8+ T cells (on average) carried more expanded clones than CD4+ T cells. Within 6 weeks, CD4+ and CD8+ blood T cells expanded clonally at 0.1 to 3.0 mg/kg.

TCRdb's copy holds only in-frame clones and misses some; the assay was immunoSEQ multiplex PCR. This table has approximately 81,000 clones, over 75% appearing once. This CDR3 spans 15 amino acids. Germline lookup yields CDR1 SGHDT and CDR2 YYEEEE. V was cut by 0 bases and J by 0 bases, with 8 bases left in between. In the case of this clone: Its antigen remains unknown.

The J gene is TRBJ2-3, the V gene TRBV5-6, with D possibly matching TRBD1 (5 bases). This clonotype was sampled from an adult with an advanced solid tumor such as melanoma, head and neck, liver or kidney cancer. Sequencing was performed on CD4+ or CD8+ T cells sorted from blood, taken in a trial of the OX40 agonist ivuxolimab. CDR3 sequence (DNA): TGTGCCAGCAGCTTGGGGCAGGGAAGCACAGATACGCAGTATTTT. Translating gives CASSLGQGSTDTQYF.